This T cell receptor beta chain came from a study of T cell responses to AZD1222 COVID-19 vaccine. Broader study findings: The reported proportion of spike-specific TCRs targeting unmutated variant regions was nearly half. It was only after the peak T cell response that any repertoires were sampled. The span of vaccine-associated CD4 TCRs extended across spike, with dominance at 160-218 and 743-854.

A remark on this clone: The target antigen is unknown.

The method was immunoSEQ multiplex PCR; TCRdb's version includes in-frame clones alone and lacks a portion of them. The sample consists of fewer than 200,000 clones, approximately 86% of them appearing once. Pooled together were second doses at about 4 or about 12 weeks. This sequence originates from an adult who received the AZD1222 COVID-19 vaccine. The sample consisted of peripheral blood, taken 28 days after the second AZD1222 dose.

The CDR3 nucleotides read TGTGCCAGCAGCGGGACAGGGGTGGATGGCTACACCTTC. Encoded protein: CASSGTGVDGYTF. The chain carries TRBV2 and TRBJ1-2; TRBD1 aligns across 10 bases. Germline-derived CDR1 and CDR2 are SNHLY and FYNNEI. V lost 6 bases, J lost 6 bases, and 4 bases stayed unmatched. The CDR3 covers 13 residues.